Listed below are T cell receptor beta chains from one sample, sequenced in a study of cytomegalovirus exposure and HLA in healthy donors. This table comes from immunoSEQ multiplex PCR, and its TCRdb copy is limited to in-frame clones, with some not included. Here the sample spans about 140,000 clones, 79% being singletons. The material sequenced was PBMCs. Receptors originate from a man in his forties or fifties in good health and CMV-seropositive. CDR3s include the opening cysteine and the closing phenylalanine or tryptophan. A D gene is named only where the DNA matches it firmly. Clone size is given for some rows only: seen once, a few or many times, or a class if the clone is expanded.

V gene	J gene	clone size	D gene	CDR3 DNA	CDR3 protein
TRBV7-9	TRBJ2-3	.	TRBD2	TGTGCCAGCAGCACTGGACTAGCTCGAACAGATACGCAGTATTTT	CASSTGLARTDTQYF
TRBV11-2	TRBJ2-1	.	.	TGTGCCAGCAGCTTACTAAAAAATGAGCAGTTCTTC	CASSLLKNEQFF
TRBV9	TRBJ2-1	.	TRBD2	TGTGCCAGCAGCATTCGAGGGGGGACTAGCGTCGACAATGAGCAGTTCTTC	CASSIRGGTSVDNEQFF
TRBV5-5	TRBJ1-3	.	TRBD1	TGTGCCAGCAGCCTGGACAGGGCCGCAAACACCATATATTTT	CASSLDRAANTIYF
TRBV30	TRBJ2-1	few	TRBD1	TGTGCCTGGAGTGGGGACAGGGGATACGAGCAGTTCTTC	CAWSGDRGYEQFF
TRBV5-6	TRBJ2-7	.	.	TGTGCCAGCATCAAATATGGACAGCGGTCGGGCGAGCAGTACTTC	CASIKYGQRSGEQYF
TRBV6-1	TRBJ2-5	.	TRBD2	TGTGCCAGCAGACTTAGCGGGAGTGATGAGCAGTACTTC	CASRLSGSDEQYF
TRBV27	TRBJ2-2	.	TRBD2	TGTGCCAGCAGCACCCTACTAGCGGGAGTTGGTACCGGGGAGCTGTTTTTT	CASSTLLAGVGTGELFF
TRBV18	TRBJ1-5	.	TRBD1	TGTGCCAGCTCACCGGGACAGGGGGCACTTCAGCCCCAGCATTTT	CASSPGQGALQPQHF
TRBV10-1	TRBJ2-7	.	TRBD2	TGCGCCAGCAGTGATAGCGGGGTGAAAGGTTCCGGCTACGAGCAGTACTTC	CASSDSGVKGSGYEQYF
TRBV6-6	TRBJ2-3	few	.	TGTGCCAGCAGTTACAATGACAGGGACTCAGATACGCAGTATTTT	CASSYNDRDSDTQYF
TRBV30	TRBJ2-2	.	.	TGTGCCTGGGGCCGGGCGGGCGGCGGGGAGCTGTTTTTT	CAWGRAGGGELFF
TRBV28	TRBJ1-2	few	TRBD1	TGTGCCAGCATTAGACAGGGGGGCGATGGCTACACCTTC	CASIRQGGDGYTF
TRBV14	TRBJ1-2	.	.	TGTGCCAGCAGCCAGGAGATACGAGATCGCTACACCTTC	CASSQEIRDRYTF
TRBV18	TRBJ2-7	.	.	TGTGCCAGCTCACCAGGGGGGTACGAGCAGTACTTC	CASSPGGYEQYF
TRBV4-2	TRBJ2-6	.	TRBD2	TGTGCCAGCAGCCAAGGAGCGGGACTAAATCTGGGGGCCAACGTCCTGACTTTC	CASSQGAGLNLGANVLTF
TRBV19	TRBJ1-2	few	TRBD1	TGTGCCAGTGGACAGGCTCCTTATGGCTACACCTTC	CASGQAPYGYTF
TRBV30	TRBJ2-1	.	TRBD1	TGTGCCTGGAGCGTCGCAATGGGACAGGTGATAAACAATGAGCAGTTCTTC	CAWSVAMGQVINNEQFF
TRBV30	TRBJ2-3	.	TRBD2	TGTGCCTGGAGTGAAGCGGGAGGGCATATGGAGCAGTATTTT	CAWSEAGGHMEQYF
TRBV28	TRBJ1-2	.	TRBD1	TGTGCCAGCAGTTCCTCCTCCCTCCAGGCGGGACAGGGATTTAGCAACTATGGCTACACCTTC	CASSSSSLQAGQGFSNYGYTF
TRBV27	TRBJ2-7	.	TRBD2	TGTGCCAGCAGCCCAGGGACTAGTCGATGGGAGCAGTACTTC	CASSPGTSRWEQYF
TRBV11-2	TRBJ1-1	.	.	TGTGCCAGCAAACCAAGGCGGGGGGCTAGTGTGGCTTTCTTT	CASKPRRGASVAFF
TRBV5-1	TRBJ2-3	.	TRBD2	TGCGCCAGCAGCTGGACTAGCGGGTCCAGCACAGATACGCAGTATTTT	CASSWTSGSSTDTQYF
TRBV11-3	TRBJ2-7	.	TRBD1	TGTGCCAGCAGCGCAACATCGGACAGGGCTTACGAGCAGTACTTC	CASSATSDRAYEQYF
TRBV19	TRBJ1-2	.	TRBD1	TGTGCCAGTAGTACACCGGGACAGGTCGAGGGAAACTATGGCTACACCTTC	CASSTPGQVEGNYGYTF
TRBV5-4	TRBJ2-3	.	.	TGTGCCAGCAGCTTAGTCCGGCGGACTAGCACAGATACGCAGTATTTT	CASSLVRRTSTDTQYF
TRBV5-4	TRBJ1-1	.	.	TGTGCCAGCAGCTACACACAGAGGAACACTGAAGCTTTCTTT	CASSYTQRNTEAFF
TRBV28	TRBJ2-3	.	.	TGTGCCAGCAACCGACGATCCGGGACTGCAGATACGCAGTATTTT	CASNRRSGTADTQYF
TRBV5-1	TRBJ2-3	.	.	TGCGCCAGCAGCTTGGACAGGGCCGATACGCAGTATTTT	CASSLDRADTQYF
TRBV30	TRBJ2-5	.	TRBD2	TGTGCCTGGAGGGATGATCTAGCGGGTCAAGAGACCCAGTACTTC	CAWRDDLAGQETQYF
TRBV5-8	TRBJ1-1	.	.	TGTGCCAGCAGCTTACAGGGTGCTTTCTTT	CASSLQGAFF
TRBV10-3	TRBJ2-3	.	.	TGTGCCATCAGTGACCGAGATACGCAGTATTTT	CAISDRDTQYF
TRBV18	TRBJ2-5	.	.	TGTGCCAGCTCCCAGGTTTCGTTACAAGAGACCCAGTACTTC	CASSQVSLQETQYF
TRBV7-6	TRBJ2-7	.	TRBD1	TGTGCCAGCACTAGGGGACAGGGTCCCTACGAGCAGTACTTC	CASTRGQGPYEQYF
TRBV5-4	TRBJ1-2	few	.	TGTGCCAGCAGCCTTCGGACAGCCAGTGGCTACACCTTC	CASSLRTASGYTF
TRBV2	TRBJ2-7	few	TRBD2	TGTGCCAGCCGGAGGCACCTAGCGGTCTCGTACGAGCAGTACTTC	CASRRHLAVSYEQYF
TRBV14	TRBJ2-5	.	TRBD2	TGTGCCAGCAGCCCTCTGACTAGCTTGTGGGAGACCCAGTACTTC	CASSPLTSLWETQYF
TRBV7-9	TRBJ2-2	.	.	TGTGCCAGCAGCTTCCCAGGGGGGCTGAGGGAGCTGTTTTTT	CASSFPGGLRELFF
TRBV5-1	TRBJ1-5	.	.	TGCGCCAGCAGCTTGGGTCCAGATAGCAATCAGCCCCAGCATTTT	CASSLGPDSNQPQHF
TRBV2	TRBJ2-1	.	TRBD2	TGTGCCAGCACGCCTAGCGGTGGTAATGAGCAGTTCTTC	CASTPSGGNEQFF
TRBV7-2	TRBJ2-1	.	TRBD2	TGTGCCAGCAGTTGGACTAGCGGGGAGTACAATGAGCAGTTCTTC	CASSWTSGEYNEQFF
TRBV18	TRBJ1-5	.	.	TGTGCCAGCTCACCATCCCACGTGGCAGTCGAAAATCAGCCCCAGCATTTT	CASSPSHVAVENQPQHF
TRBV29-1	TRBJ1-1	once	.	TGCAGCGCATCAGTAGCGGGGAGTGAAGCTTTCTTT	CSASVAGSEAFF
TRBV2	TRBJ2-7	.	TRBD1	TGTGCCAGCAGGGGGACAGGGGGCGCTGGTCTCTCCTACGAGCAGTACTTC	CASRGTGGAGLSYEQYF
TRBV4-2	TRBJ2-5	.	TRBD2	TGTGCCAGCAGCCAAGGTAGCGGGAGTGGCCCGGGTCAAGAGACCCAGTACTTC	CASSQGSGSGPGQETQYF
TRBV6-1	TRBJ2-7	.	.	TGTGCCAGCAATCCCAGGGGCATCTCCTACGAGCAGTACTTC	CASNPRGISYEQYF
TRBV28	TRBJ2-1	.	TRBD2	TGTGCCAGCAGTTTTTTTAGGGAGGGGTACAATGAGCAGTTCTTC	CASSFFREGYNEQFF
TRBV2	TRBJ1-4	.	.	TGTGCCAGCAGGAGCGGGACGGAGAATGAAAAACTGTTTTTT	CASRSGTENEKLFF
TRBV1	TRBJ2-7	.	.	TGCACCAGCAGCCTACTAGCGGGAGGTAACACCTACGAGCAGTACTTC	CTSSLLAGGNTYEQYF
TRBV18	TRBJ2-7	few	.	TGTGCCAGCTCACCACCGGCAGGGTCCCTCTACGAGCAGTACTTC	CASSPPAGSLYEQYF
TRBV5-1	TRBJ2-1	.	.	TGCGCCAGCAGCCCGACTGTGCCCTACAATGAGCAGTTCTTC	CASSPTVPYNEQFF
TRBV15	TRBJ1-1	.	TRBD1	TGTGCCACCAGGTGGACAGGGAACACTGAAGCTTTCTTT	CATRWTGNTEAFF